The sequence of this TCR beta chain was determined in a study of blood T cell repertoires in COVID-19. About the research overall: T cells, B-cell-depleted T cells, or PBMCs provided the cDNA or gDNA that served as material.

Original processing methods: Estimated nucleated cell counts came from reference gene primer amplification. Assay: immunoSEQ multiplex PCR; the TCRdb copy retains only in-frame clones and omits some. V, J and clone size are taken as reported in that table, and D and trimming were inferred from the DNA itself. Found here are about 12,000 clones, roughly three quarters of them singletons; the top ten hold under 35%. V was clipped by 2 bases and J by 5 bases, with 21 bases between them. CDR1 KGHSH and CDR2 LQKENI come from the germline V gene. This CDR3 region has 17 residues. J is TRBJ1-2 and V is TRBV18; tentative D call: TRBD1 (5 bases). Sequenced sample: peripheral blood. This TCR derives from a human donor in a cohort sampled during active COVID-19. The DNA for the CDR3 is TGTGCCAGCTCACCAACGACCCAAAATCTAAAGGGGTATGGCTACACCTTC. It is translated as CASSPTTQNLKGYGYTF.